Below, one T cell receptor (beta chain) is given with its context. The age range of participants was roughly 18 to 90 years, with residence in more than 20 US areas. Produced via immunoSEQ multiplex PCR; TCRdb's table is partial and in-frame only. The table lists around 250,000 clones, approximately 90% of them singletons. This specimen belongs to a study of blood T cell repertoires in COVID-19. Looking at the study overall: There were acute and convalescent COVID-19 samples, and they came from the United States, Italy and Spain. T cells, B-cell-depleted T cells, or PBMCs supplied cDNA or gDNA.

Trimming stripped 1 base from V and 9 bases from J, with 13 bases between. This CDR3 is built from 15 residues. CDR1 is MGHDK and CDR2 is SYGVNS in the germline V gene. The sequence derives from a human donor in a cohort exposed to, infected with or recovered from COVID-19 (not recorded which). The donor label of this sample is uncertain. The genes are TRBV25-1 and TRBJ1-6; D call uncertain. The sample taken for sequencing was PBMCs or T cells enriched from blood (not recorded which). In DNA form, the CDR3 reads TGTGCCAGCAGTGAATTTTTCCATGAGGGTTCACCCCTCCACTTT. Protein product: CASSEFFHEGSPLHF.